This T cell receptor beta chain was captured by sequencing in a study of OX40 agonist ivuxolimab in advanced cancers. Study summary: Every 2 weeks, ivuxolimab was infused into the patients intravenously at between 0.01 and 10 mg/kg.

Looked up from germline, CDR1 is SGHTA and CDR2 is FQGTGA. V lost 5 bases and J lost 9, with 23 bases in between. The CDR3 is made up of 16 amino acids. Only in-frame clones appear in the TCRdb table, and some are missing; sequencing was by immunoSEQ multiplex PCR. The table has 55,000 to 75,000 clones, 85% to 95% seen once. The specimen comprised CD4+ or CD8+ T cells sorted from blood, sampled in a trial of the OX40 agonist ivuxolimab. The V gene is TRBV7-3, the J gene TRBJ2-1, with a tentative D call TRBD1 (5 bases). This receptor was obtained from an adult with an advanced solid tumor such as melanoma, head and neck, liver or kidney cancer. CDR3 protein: CASSPEYRIRVAEQFF. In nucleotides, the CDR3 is TGTGCCAGCAGCCCCGAATACCGTATCAGGGTGGCTGAGCAGTTCTTC.